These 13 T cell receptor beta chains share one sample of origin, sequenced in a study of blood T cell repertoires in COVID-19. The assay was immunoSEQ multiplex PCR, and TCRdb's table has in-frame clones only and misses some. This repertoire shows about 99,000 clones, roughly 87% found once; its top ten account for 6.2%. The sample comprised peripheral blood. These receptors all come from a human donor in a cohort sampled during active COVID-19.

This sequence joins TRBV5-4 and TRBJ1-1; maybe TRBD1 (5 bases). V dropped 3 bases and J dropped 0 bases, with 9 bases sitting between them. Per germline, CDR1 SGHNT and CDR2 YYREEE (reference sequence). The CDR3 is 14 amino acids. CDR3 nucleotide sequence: TGTGCCAGCAGCTCTACGACAGTGAACACTGAAGCTTTCTTT. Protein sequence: CASSSTTVNTEAFF.

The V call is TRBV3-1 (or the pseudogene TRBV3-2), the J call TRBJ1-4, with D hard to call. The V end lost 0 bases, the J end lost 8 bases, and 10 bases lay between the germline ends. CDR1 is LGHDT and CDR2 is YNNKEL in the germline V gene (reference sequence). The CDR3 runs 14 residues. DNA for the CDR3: TGTGCCAGCAGCCAAGATCAGGCTGGGGAAAAACTGTTTTTT. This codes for CASSQDQAGEKLFF.

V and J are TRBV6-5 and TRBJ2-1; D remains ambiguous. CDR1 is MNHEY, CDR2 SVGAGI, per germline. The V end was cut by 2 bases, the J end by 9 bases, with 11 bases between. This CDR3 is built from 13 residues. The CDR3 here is CASSYVADSEQFF. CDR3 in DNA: TGTGCCAGCAGTTACGTCGCGGATTCTGAGCAGTTCTTC.

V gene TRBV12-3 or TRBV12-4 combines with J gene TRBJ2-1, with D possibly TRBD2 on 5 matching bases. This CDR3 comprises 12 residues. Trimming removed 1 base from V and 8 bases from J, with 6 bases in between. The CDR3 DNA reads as TGTGCCAGCAGTTTAGAGAGGGATGAGCAGTTCTTC. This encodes CASSLERDEQFF.

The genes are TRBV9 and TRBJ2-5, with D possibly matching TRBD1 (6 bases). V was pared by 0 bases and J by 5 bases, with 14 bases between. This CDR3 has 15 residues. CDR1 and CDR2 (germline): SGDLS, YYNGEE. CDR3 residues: CASSVGRGEGETQYF. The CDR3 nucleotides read TGTGCCAGCAGCGTAGGCAGGGGAGAGGGTGAGACCCAGTACTTC.

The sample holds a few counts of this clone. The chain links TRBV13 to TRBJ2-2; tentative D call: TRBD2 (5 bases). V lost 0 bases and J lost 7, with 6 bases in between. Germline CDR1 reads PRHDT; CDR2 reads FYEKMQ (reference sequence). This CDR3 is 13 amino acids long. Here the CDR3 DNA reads TGTGCCAGCAGCTTAGGTGGAGGCGGGGAGCTGTTTTTT. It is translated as CASSLGGGGELFF.

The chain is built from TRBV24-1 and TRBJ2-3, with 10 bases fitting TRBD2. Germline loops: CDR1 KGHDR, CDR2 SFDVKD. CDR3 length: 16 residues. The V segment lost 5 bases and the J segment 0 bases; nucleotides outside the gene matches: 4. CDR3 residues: CATSGGTSDSTDTQYF. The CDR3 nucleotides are TGTGCCACCAGTGGCGGGACTAGCGATAGCACAGATACGCAGTATTTT.

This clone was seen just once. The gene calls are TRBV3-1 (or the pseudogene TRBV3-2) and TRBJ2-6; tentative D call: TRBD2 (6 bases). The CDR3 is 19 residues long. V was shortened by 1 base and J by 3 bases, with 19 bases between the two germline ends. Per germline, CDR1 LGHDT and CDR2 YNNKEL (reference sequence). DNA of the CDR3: TGTGCCAGCAGCCAAGGGAGGGATTTGGTCTGGGGTGGGGCCAACGTCCTGACTTTC. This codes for CASSQGRDLVWGGANVLTF.

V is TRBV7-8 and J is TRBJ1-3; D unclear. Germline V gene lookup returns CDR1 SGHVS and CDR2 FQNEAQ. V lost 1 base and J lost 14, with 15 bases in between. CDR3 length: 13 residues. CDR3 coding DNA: TGTGCCAGCAGCTTAGAACCCGCGCGGGGTTTATATTTT. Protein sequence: CASSLEPARGLYF.

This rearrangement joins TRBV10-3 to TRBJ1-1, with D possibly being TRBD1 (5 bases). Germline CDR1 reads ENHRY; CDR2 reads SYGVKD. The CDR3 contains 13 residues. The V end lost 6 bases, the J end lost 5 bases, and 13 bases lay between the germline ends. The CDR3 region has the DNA TGTGCCATCAGCCCAGGGAAGGGAACTGAAGCTTTCTTT. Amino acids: CAISPGKGTEAFF.

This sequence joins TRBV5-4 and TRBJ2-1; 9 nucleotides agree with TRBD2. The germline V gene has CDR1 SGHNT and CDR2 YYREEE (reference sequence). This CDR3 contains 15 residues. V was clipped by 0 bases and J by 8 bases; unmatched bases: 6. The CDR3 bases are TGTGCCAGCAGCTTGGATAGCGGGAGTAGGTATGAGCAGTTCTTC. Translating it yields CASSLDSGSRYEQFF.

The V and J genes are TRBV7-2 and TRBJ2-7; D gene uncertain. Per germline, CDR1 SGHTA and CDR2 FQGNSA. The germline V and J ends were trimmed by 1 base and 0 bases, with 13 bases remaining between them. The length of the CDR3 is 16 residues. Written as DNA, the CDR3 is TGTGCCAGCAGCTTAGATGGTCCGCTAAGCTCCTACGAGCAGTACTTC. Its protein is CASSLDGPLSSYEQYF.

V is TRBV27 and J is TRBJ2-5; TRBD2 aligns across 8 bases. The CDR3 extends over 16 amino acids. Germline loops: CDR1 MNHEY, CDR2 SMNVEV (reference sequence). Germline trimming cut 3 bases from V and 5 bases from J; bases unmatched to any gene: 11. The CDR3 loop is CASSFDSGGALETQYF. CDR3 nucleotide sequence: TGTGCCAGCAGTTTTGATTCGGGGGGGGCTTTGGAGACCCAGTACTTC.